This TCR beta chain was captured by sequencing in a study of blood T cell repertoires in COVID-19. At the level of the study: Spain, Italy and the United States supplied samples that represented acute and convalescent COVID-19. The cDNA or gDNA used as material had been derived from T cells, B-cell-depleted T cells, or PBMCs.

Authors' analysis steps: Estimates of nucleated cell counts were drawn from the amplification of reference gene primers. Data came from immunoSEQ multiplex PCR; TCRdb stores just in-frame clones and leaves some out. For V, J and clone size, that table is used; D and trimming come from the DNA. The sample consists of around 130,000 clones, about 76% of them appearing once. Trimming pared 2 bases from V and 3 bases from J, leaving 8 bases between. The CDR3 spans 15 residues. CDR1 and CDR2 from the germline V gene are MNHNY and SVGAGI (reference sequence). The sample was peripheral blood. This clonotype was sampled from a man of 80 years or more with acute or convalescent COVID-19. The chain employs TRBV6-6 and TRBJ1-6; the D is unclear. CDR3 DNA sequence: TGTGCCAGCAGTTACCAGGCTTTCTATAATTCACCCCTCCACTTT. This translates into CASSYQAFYNSPLHF.